This T cell receptor beta chain originates from a study of cytomegalovirus exposure and HLA in healthy donors. Overall study: The roughly 120 validation repertoires, a later analysis reported, used the same platform as the approximately 730 repertoires from the first cohort.

While the first cohort had 650 to 850 subjects, the donors belonged to the separate validation cohort of more than 95 subjects. General observations from the study: CMV antigen specificity of a few CMV-associated chains was confirmed in vitro. Subsequent analysis found a tendency for first-cohort TCR clusters to co-occur within the 95 to 150 validation repertoires.

This CDR3 has 12 residues. Germline V CDR1 and CDR2: SGHDN, FVKESK. Notes on this clone: Its antigen remains unidentified. The germline gene is not matched at one end of the junction; a read error may be the cause.

The method was immunoSEQ multiplex PCR; TCRdb's version includes in-frame clones alone and lacks a portion of them. Seen here are 260,000 or so clones, 80% to 90% observed once, and the top ten hold roughly 2.5%. This TCR came from a man younger than 35 in good health and CMV-seronegative. The chain combines TRBV14 with TRBJ2-5; D uncertain. Source material: PBMCs. CDR3 amino acids: CASSRTQEAQYF. The CDR3 DNA follows: TGTGCCAGCAGCCGTACACAAGAGGCCCAGTACTTC.